The 22 T cell receptor beta chains given below trace back to one sample, sequenced in a study of OX40 agonist ivuxolimab in advanced cancers. The protocol was immunoSEQ multiplex PCR, while the TCRdb copy is restricted to in-frame clones and leaves out a portion. Among about 73,000 clones listed, roughly 80% were seen once. The source was CD4+ or CD8+ T cells sorted from blood, collected in a trial of the OX40 agonist ivuxolimab. The receptors shown here come from an adult with an advanced solid tumor such as melanoma, head and neck, liver or kidney cancer.

This clone was recorded a few times. The chain carries TRBV18 and TRBJ2-4; TRBD2 might be the D (5 bases). The CDR3 has 19 amino acids. CDR1 and CDR2 from the germline V gene are KGHSH and LQKENI. Trimming shortened V by 1 base and J by 2 bases, and 21 bases separated the two germline ends. The CDR3 reads CASSPRTRGGETTKNIQYF. The CDR3 DNA is TGTGCCAGCTCACCACGCACTAGAGGAGGAGAGACTACCAAAAACATTCAGTACTTC.

This chain uses TRBV7-2 with TRBJ1-1; D is ambiguous. The CDR3 spans 15 residues. Germline CDR1 and CDR2: SGHTA and FQGNSA. Trimming took 2 bases from V and 4 from J, leaving 14 bases between them. The CDR3 here is CASSLLGLGSTEAFF. The CDR3, as DNA: TGTGCCAGCAGCTTACTTGGGCTGGGGTCCACTGAAGCTTTCTTT.

The chain recombines TRBV9 with TRBJ2-2; TRBD1 might be the D (6 bases). The V end lost 0 bases, the J end lost 5 bases, and 11 bases lay between the germline ends. The V gene's germline CDR1 is SGDLS and CDR2 YYNGEE. CDR3 length: 15 amino acids. In DNA, the CDR3 is TGTGCCAGCAGCGTAGCAGCAGGGGCGACCGGGGAGCTGTTTTTT. It encodes CASSVAAGATGELFF.

The V call is TRBV28, the J call TRBJ1-2, with no clear D. Trimming left V 10 bases short and J 0 bases short, with 15 bases between. Germline CDR1 is MDHEN and CDR2 is SYDVKM. The length of the CDR3 is 14 residues. CDR3 sequence (DNA): TGTGCCATCCTAACCCTAGACACTAACTATGGCTACACCTTC. Translating it yields CAILTLDTNYGYTF.

The DNA of the CDR3 is TGTGCCAGCTCACCGAACGCGGGACAGTCCTACGAGCAGTACTTC. Protein sequence: CASSPNAGQSYEQYF. The rearrangement uses TRBV18 and TRBJ2-7; TRBD1 is a possible D gene (7 bases). This CDR3 is built from 15 residues. V dropped 3 bases and J dropped 1 base, with 13 bases sitting between them. CDR1 and CDR2 from the germline V gene are KGHSH and LQKENI.

The chain links TRBV11-2 to TRBJ2-2; no definite D call. Trimming shortened V by 2 bases and J by 4 bases, and 11 bases separated the two germline ends. Germline lookup yields CDR1 SGHAT and CDR2 FQNNGV. The CDR3 has 15 residues. The CDR3 sequence is CASSLRDMITGELFF. Here the CDR3 DNA reads TGTGCCAGCAGCTTACGTGACATGATCACCGGGGAGCTGTTTTTT.

V is TRBV6-5 and J is TRBJ1-2; weak D call: TRBD1 (6 bases). V lost 8 bases to trimming and J lost 4 bases, with 11 bases between them. Germline-derived CDR1 and CDR2 are MNHEY and SVGAGI. This CDR3 spans 12 amino acids. The DNA of the CDR3 is TGTGCCAGCTACAGGGTCGGCTATGGCTACACCTTC. Protein: CASYRVGYGYTF.

The chain employs TRBV6-1 and TRBJ1-5; a weak D match, TRBD1 (5 bases). In germline, CDR1 is MNHNS, CDR2 SASEGT. The CDR3 spans 14 residues. The V end was cut by 6 bases, the J end by 1 base, with 10 bases between. The CDR3 DNA reads as TGTGCCAGCAGGGGAGACAGAAGCAATCAGCCCCAGCATTTT. This codes for CASRGDRSNQPQHF.

This clone was observed a few times. The chain uses TRBV30 and TRBJ1-1; maybe TRBD1 (5 bases). The CDR3 runs 13 residues. V was pared by 5 bases and J by 2 bases, with 12 bases between. Germline CDR1 and CDR2: GTSNPN and SVGIG (reference sequence). The CDR3 sequence: CAWGRQLNTEAFF. Written as DNA, the CDR3 is TGTGCCTGGGGACGACAGCTAAACACTGAAGCTTTCTTT.

This rearrangement joins TRBV12-5 to TRBJ2-5, with no clear D. Germline V lookup: CDR1 LGHNT, CDR2 FRNRAP. Trimming cost V 2 bases and J 4 bases, with 5 bases left between them. This CDR3 has 12 amino acids. Written as DNA, the CDR3 is TGTGCTAGTGGTTTGCACGGAGAGACCCAGTACTTC. Amino acids: CASGLHGETQYF. The variable domain in full, with the rest retrieved from reference TRBV12-5 and TRBJ2-5, is DARVTQTPRHKVTEMGQEVTMRCQPILGHNTVFWYRQTMMQGLELLAYFRNRAPLDDSGMPKDRFSAEMPDATLATLKIQPSEPRDSAVYFCASGLHGETQYFGPGTRLLVL.

This clone was seen only a few times. The chain combines TRBV18 with TRBJ2-1, with TRBD1 matching 8 bases. The V segment lost 2 bases and the J segment 9 bases; nucleotides outside the gene matches: 9. CDR1 is KGHSH, CDR2 LQKENI, per germline. The CDR3 runs 15 residues. This CDR3 reads CASSPGTGRRGEQFF. The CDR3 DNA is TGTGCCAGCTCACCAGGGACAGGCCGGAGGGGTGAGCAGTTCTTC.

The chain combines TRBV6-5 with TRBJ1-1; TRBD1 matches at 8 bases. Germline CDR1 and CDR2: MNHEY and SVGAGI. This CDR3 contains 14 residues. The V segment lost 8 bases and the J segment 1 base; nucleotides outside the gene matches: 6. CDR3 coding DNA: TGTGCCAGCTTGCGTACAGGGGGGAACACTGAAGCTTTCTTT. It yields the protein CASLRTGGNTEAFF.

This chain links TRBV7-3 with TRBJ2-1; D possibly matches TRBD1 or TRBD2 (5 bases each). Germline CDR1 and CDR2: SGHTA and FQGTGA. Deletions cut 4 bases from V and 4 bases from J, with 14 bases between. The CDR3 covers 15 residues. CDR3 loop: CASSSAGTEYNEQFF. CDR3 DNA: TGTGCCAGCAGCTCAGCCGGGACGGAATACAATGAGCAGTTCTTC.

This clone turned up a few times. The sample has other DNA sequences that encode this CDR3 too. The genes are TRBV4-2 and TRBJ2-3, with 11 nucleotides matching TRBD2. The CDR3 spans 16 residues. Germline CDR1 LGHNA, CDR2 YNFKEQ. V lost 3 bases to trimming and J lost 3 bases; unmatched junction nucleotides: 5. The CDR3 DNA reads as TGTGCCAGCAGCCAGGGTAGCGGGGGGGGGACAGATACGCAGTATTTT. Its translation: CASSQGSGGGTDTQYF.

The rearrangement joins TRBV6-5 to TRBJ2-4; D may be TRBD1 (6 bases). In germline, CDR1 is MNHEY, CDR2 SVGAGI. V was shortened by 7 bases and J by 9 bases, with 22 bases between the two germline ends. The CDR3 has 15 residues. The CDR3: CASNSYPGKGGIQYF. CDR3 DNA sequence: TGTGCCAGCAACTCCTACCCAGGGAAAGGGGGCATTCAGTACTTC.

J is TRBJ2-7 and V is TRBV11-3, with D perhaps matching TRBD1 (6 bases). From germline, CDR1 is SGHNT and CDR2 YENEEA. Between the trimmed V and J ends, which lost 5 bases and 2 bases, there was a span of 19 bases. CDR3 length: 16 amino acids. The CDR3 spells CASSKEGTGQAYEQYF. The CDR3 nucleotides read TGTGCCAGCAGCAAAGAGGGAACGGGACAAGCCTACGAGCAGTACTTC.

The chain joins TRBV2 to TRBJ2-7; D perhaps matches TRBD2 (6 bases). Germline CDR1 reads SNHLY; CDR2 reads FYNNEI. CDR3 length equals 13 residues. With 7 bases removed from V and 6 bases from J, the gap between germline ends came to 16 bases. In nucleotides, the CDR3 is TGTGCCAGCAAGGACGATCAGGGAGGCGAGCAGTACTTC. This encodes CASKDDQGGEQYF.

The V and J genes are TRBV12-5 and TRBJ2-7; D is undetermined. The V gene's germline CDR1 is LGHNT and CDR2 FRNRAP. Trimming stripped 3 bases from V and 1 base from J, with 10 bases between. This CDR3 is 14 amino acids long. The CDR3 DNA follows: TGTGCTAGTGGTTTATCACACCTATCCTACGAGCAGTACTTC. Amino acid sequence: CASGLSHLSYEQYF.

Here the CDR3 reads CASSPWQEANYGYTF. DNA for the CDR3: TGTGCCAGCTCACCTTGGCAGGAAGCTAACTATGGCTACACCTTC. V and J are TRBV18 and TRBJ1-2; unclear D gene. Between the trimmed V and J ends, which lost 3 bases and 0 bases, there was a span of 11 bases. CDR1 KGHSH and CDR2 LQKENI come from the germline V gene. The CDR3 loop spans 15 amino acids.

This clone has only one observation. The chain recombines TRBV5-1 with TRBJ2-5; D call uncertain. CDR3 length: 15 amino acids. V was clipped by 0 bases and J by 2 bases, with 11 bases between them. The germline CDR1 and CDR2 sequences are SGHRS and YFSETQ. The CDR3 protein is CASSLGATAQETQYF. CDR3 bases: TGCGCCAGCAGCTTGGGGGCTACCGCACAAGAGACCCAGTACTTC.

In this sample, this clone turned up a few times. The rearrangement links TRBV29-1 to TRBJ1-1; D gene unclear. The germline V gene encodes CDR1 SQVTM and CDR2 ANQGSEA. CDR3 length: 13 residues. The V and J ends lost 0 bases and 8 bases respectively, with 13 bases between them. The chain's CDR3 is CSVEDAGRAEAFF. Here the CDR3 DNA reads TGCAGCGTTGAAGATGCGGGGAGGGCAGAAGCTTTCTTT.

The V gene is TRBV13, the J gene TRBJ1-2; TRBD1 agrees at 7 bases. CDR1 and CDR2 from the germline V gene are PRHDT and FYEKMQ (reference sequence). The CDR3 runs 13 residues. The ends lost 5 bases at V and 4 bases at J; junction bases unmatched: 4. The chain's CDR3 is CASSPRQGYGYTF. The CDR3 nucleotides read TGTGCCAGCAGCCCTAGACAGGGCTATGGCTACACCTTC. Filled out from reference TRBV13 and TRBJ1-2, the complete variable domain reads AAGVIQSPRHLIKEKRETATLKCYPIPRHDTVYWYQQGPGQDPQFLISFYEKMQSDKGSIPDRFSAQQFSDYHSELNMSSLELGDSALYFCASSPRQGYGYTFGSGTRLTVV.